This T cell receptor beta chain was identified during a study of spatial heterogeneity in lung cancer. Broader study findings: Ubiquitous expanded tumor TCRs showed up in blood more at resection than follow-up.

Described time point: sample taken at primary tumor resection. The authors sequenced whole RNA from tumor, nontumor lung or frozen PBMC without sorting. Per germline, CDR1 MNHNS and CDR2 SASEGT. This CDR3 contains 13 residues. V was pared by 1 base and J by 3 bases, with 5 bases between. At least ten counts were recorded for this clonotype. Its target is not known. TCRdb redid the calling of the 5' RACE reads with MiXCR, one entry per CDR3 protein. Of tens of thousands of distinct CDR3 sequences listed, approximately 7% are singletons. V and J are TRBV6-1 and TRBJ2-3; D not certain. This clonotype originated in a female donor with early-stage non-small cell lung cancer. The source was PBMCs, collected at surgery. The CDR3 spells CASSEGRTDTQYF. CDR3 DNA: TGTGCCAGCAGTGAAGGCAGGACAGATACGCAGTATTTT.